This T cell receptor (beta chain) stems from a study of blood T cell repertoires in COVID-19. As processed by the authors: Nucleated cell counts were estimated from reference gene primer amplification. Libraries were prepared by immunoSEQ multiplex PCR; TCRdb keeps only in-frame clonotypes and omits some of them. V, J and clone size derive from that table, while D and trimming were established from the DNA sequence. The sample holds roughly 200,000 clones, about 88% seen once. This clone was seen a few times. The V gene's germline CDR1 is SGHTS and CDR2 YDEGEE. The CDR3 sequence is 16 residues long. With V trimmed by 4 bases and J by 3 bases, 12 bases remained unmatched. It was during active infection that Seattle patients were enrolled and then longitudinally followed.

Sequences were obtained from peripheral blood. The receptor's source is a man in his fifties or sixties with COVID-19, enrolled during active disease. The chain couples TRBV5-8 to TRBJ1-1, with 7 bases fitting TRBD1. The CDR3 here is CASSGYKDRAYTEAFF. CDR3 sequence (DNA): TGTGCCAGCAGCGGATACAAAGACAGGGCTTACACTGAAGCTTTCTTT. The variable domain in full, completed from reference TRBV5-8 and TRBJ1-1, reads EAGVTQSPTHLIKTRGQQATLRCSPISGHTSVYWYQQALGLGLQFLLWYDEGEERNRGNFPPRFSGRQFPNYSSELNVNALELEDSALYLCASSGYKDRAYTEAFFGQGTRLTVV.